One T cell receptor beta chain is described in this entry. The authors' processing: Nucleated cell number was recorded as an estimate derived from reference gene primer amplification. Profiled with immunoSEQ multiplex PCR; TCRdb holds only in-frame clones, not every one. For V, J and clone size, that table is used; D and trimming come from the DNA. The data show approximately 360,000 clones, approximately 88% seen once. These data belong to a study of blood T cell repertoires in COVID-19. Turning to the study itself: Samples came from the United States, Italy and Spain, spanning acute and convalescent COVID-19. T cells, B-cell-depleted T cells, or PBMCs provided the cDNA or gDNA that served as material.

Specimen: peripheral blood. The receptor's source is a man in his forties with acute or convalescent COVID-19.

CDR3: CASSDRQGEGEKLFF. Here the CDR3 DNA reads TGTGCCAGCAGCGACAGACAGGGAGAGGGTGAAAAACTGTTTTTT. The chain is built from TRBV9 and TRBJ1-4, with 7 bases lining up with TRBD1. From germline, CDR1 is SGDLS and CDR2 YYNGEE. V lost 3 bases to trimming and J lost 7 bases; unmatched junction nucleotides: 9. CDR3 size: 15 residues.